These 32 T cell receptor beta chains were sequenced from one sample in a study of T cell changes during pregnancy in multiple sclerosis. TCRdb's copy holds only in-frame clones and misses some; the assay was immunoSEQ multiplex PCR. The sample includes roughly 40,000 clones, approximately 92% of them seen just once. The sample was CD4+ T cells from peripheral blood mononuclear cells, taken in the first trimester of pregnancy. The receptor source for this set is a female donor with multiple sclerosis, enrolled in a pregnancy study.

The V call is TRBV19, the J call TRBJ1-1; 8 nucleotides agree with TRBD1. Germline assignment: CDR1 LNHDA and CDR2 SQIVND (reference sequence). The CDR3 loop spans 15 amino acids. V was clipped by 4 bases and J by 1 base; unmatched bases: 5. CDR3 loop: CASSTSGGRNTEAFF. The DNA of the CDR3 is TGTGCCAGTAGTACCTCAGGGGGCCGGAACACTGAAGCTTTCTTT.

The chain is built from TRBV29-1 and TRBJ2-1, with 11 positions matching TRBD1. The germline V gene has CDR1 SQVTM and CDR2 ANQGSEA. V trimming: 5 bases; J trimming: 7 bases; junction bases outside the gene matches: 7. There are 14 residues in the CDR3. CDR3 sequence reads: CSVSDRGQGNEQFF. The CDR3 DNA follows: TGCAGCGTTTCGGACAGGGGGCAAGGGAATGAGCAGTTCTTC.

The V call is TRBV19, the J call TRBJ2-1, with 9 bases matching TRBD1. The V gene end was trimmed by 7 bases and the J gene end by 5 bases; junction bases not matched to a gene: 6. The CDR3 contains 14 residues. Germline V gene sequence: CDR1 LNHDA, CDR2 SQIVND (reference sequence). The DNA for the CDR3 is TGTGCCAGTAAACCGGGACAGGGCCACAATGAGCAGTTCTTC. This gives the protein CASKPGQGHNEQFF.

This sequence joins TRBV7-3 and TRBJ1-1; D may be TRBD1 (6 bases). From germline, CDR1 is SGHTA and CDR2 FQGTGA. Trimming shortened V by 5 bases and J by 3 bases, and 13 bases separated the two germline ends. CDR3 length: 14 amino acids. The CDR3 region is CASSQGRGYTEAFF. The CDR3 DNA follows: TGTGCCAGCAGCCAAGGGAGGGGGTACACTGAAGCTTTCTTT.

The genes are TRBV28 and TRBJ1-2, with TRBD1 matching 9 bases. CDR1 is MDHEN and CDR2 is SYDVKM in the germline V gene. This CDR3 has 16 residues. Trimming took 11 bases from V and 4 from J; bases not matched to a gene: 17. CDR3 residues: CASSGDREGYFYGYTF. As DNA, the CDR3 is TGTGCCTCCTCGGGGGACAGGGAGGGTTACTTCTATGGCTACACCTTC.

The chain couples TRBV6-5 to TRBJ1-2, with D possibly being TRBD1 (5 bases). The V end lost 0 bases, the J end lost 0 bases, and 11 bases lay between the germline ends. This CDR3 comprises 16 residues. Germline V gives CDR1 MNHEY, CDR2 SVGAGI. CDR3 coding DNA: TGTGCCAGCAGTTACTCACCCCGACAGACTAACTATGGCTACACCTTC. This sequence encodes CASSYSPRQTNYGYTF.

The rearrangement uses TRBV10-3 and TRBJ2-7; 10 nucleotides align to TRBD2. This CDR3 is 14 amino acids long. Germline loops: CDR1 ENHRY, CDR2 SYGVKD. V lost 3 bases and J lost 9; bases outside the gene matches: 8. CDR3 residues: CAISDQGLAWGQYF. CDR3 DNA: TGTGCCATCAGTGACCAGGGACTAGCGTGGGGGCAGTACTTC.

The gene calls are TRBV28 and TRBJ2-3, with a weak D call TRBD2 (6 bases). Germline CDR1 reads MDHEN; CDR2 reads SYDVKM. The ends were cut back, 2 bases at V and 3 bases at J, with 15 bases in the middle. The CDR3 runs to 16 residues. The CDR3 DNA is TGTGCCAGCAGTTTACTCGACCCCGGGAGAACAGATACGCAGTATTTT. Translating it yields CASSLLDPGRTDTQYF.

This clone was found many times. This chain links TRBV28 with TRBJ1-1, with a weak D call TRBD1 (6 bases). Germline loops: CDR1 MDHEN, CDR2 SYDVKM. This CDR3 spans 12 amino acids. Trimming took 1 base from V and 7 from J, leaving 7 bases between them. The CDR3 DNA follows: TGTGCCAGCAGTTTATTACAGGGTGAAGCTTTCTTT. Protein: CASSLLQGEAFF.

The chain has TRBV6-6 and TRBJ2-2, with D uncertain. V lost 4 bases and J lost 5, with 11 bases in between. CDR1 and CDR2 (germline): MNHNY, SVGAGI (reference sequence). The CDR3 is 14 residues long. The CDR3 region has the DNA TGTGCCAGCAGTTGCCACCCCGGGACCGGGGAGCTGTTTTTT. This sequence encodes CASSCHPGTGELFF.

V usage is TRBV5-1 and J usage is TRBJ2-5, with a possible D match to TRBD2 (5 bases). Per germline, CDR1 SGHRS and CDR2 YFSETQ. V lost 0 bases, J lost 5 bases, and 14 bases lay in between. The CDR3 has 15 amino acids. CDR3 amino acids: CASSLVGNRDETQYF. Here the CDR3 DNA reads TGCGCCAGCAGCTTGGTGGGCAATCGGGATGAGACCCAGTACTTC.

The V and J genes are TRBV14 and TRBJ2-3; possibly TRBD2 for D (6 bases). Germline CDR1 SGHDN, CDR2 FVKESK. V shed 4 bases and J shed 3 bases, with 8 bases lying between them. The CDR3 is made up of 13 amino acids. The CDR3 loop reads CASSRRATDTQYF. CDR3 in DNA: TGTGCCAGCAGCCGGAGGGCTACAGATACGCAGTATTTT.

The rearrangement uses TRBV29-1 and TRBJ2-2, with D unresolved. The germline V gene has CDR1 SQVTM and CDR2 ANQGSEA. V was pared by 4 bases and J by 7 bases, with 7 bases between. This CDR3 has 11 residues. The DNA of the CDR3 is TGCAGCGTTGGGTTCGGCGGGGAGCTGTTTTTT. Protein product: CSVGFGGELFF.

The chain is built from TRBV7-2 and TRBJ2-7; D remains unclear. Germline V gene lookup returns CDR1 SGHTA and CDR2 FQGNSA. Trimming pared 0 bases from V and 10 bases from J, leaving 13 bases between. CDR3 length: 13 residues. The DNA for the CDR3 is TGTGCCAGCAGCTTAGCGAGGCAGCCCCATCAGTACTTC. Translation: CASSLARQPHQYF.

The V gene is TRBV5-4, the J gene TRBJ2-5; tentatively, D is TRBD1 (5 bases). V was pared by 4 bases and J by 5 bases, with 15 bases between. Germline values: CDR1 SGHNT, CDR2 YYREEE (reference sequence). The CDR3 is 14 residues long. The CDR3: CASSLGQGRETQYF. Here the CDR3 DNA reads TGTGCCAGCAGCCTTGGTCAGGGTCGGGAGACCCAGTACTTC.

This chain connects TRBV4-1 to TRBJ2-7, with 10 bases aligning to TRBD2. V was clipped by 0 bases and J by 3 bases; unmatched bases: 2. Germline assignment: CDR1 MGHRA and CDR2 YSYEKL. This CDR3 has 15 amino acids. The CDR3 reads CASSQESGRVYEQYF. In nucleotides, the CDR3 is TGCGCCAGCAGCCAAGAGAGCGGGAGGGTCTACGAGCAGTACTTC.

This chain links TRBV7-3 with TRBJ2-5, with 8 bases matching TRBD1. V trimming: 4 bases; J trimming: 2 bases; junction bases outside the gene matches: 6. The length of the CDR3 is 15 residues. Germline V CDR1 and CDR2: SGHTA, FQGTGA. The CDR3 sequence is CASSYYGTGQETQYF. The CDR3 nucleotides are TGTGCCAGCAGCTACTACGGGACAGGTCAAGAGACCCAGTACTTC.

J is TRBJ2-1 and V is TRBV14, with 13 bases matching TRBD2. V lost 2 bases, J lost 1 base, and 8 bases stayed unmatched. In germline, CDR1 is SGHDN, CDR2 FVKESK. This CDR3 region has 19 residues. CDR3 region: CASSQSELAGGKSYNEQFF. The CDR3 DNA is TGTGCCAGCAGCCAATCCGAACTAGCGGGAGGGAAATCCTACAATGAGCAGTTCTTC.

This clone was picked up a small number of times. V is TRBV19 and J is TRBJ2-7, with a tentative D call TRBD2 (7 bases). The CDR3 has 15 amino acids. The germline CDR1 and CDR2 sequences are LNHDA and SQIVND (reference sequence). V dropped 5 bases and J dropped 0 bases, with 14 bases sitting between them. The CDR3 region is CASSPRGGTSYEQYF. The CDR3 region has the DNA TGTGCCAGTAGTCCGAGGGGGGGTACCTCCTACGAGCAGTACTTC.

This chain joins TRBV5-1 and TRBJ2-3, with a tentative D call TRBD2 (7 bases). This CDR3 has 14 amino acids. The V and J ends lost 4 bases and 4 bases respectively, with 13 bases between them. CDR1 SGHRS and CDR2 YFSETQ come from the germline V gene. CDR3 coding DNA: TGCGCCAGCAGCCTCGGGGGGCTCCCAGATACGCAGTATTTT. Its protein product is CASSLGGLPDTQYF.

This clone was observed a few times. This chain joins TRBV6-5 and TRBJ2-1, with D possibly being TRBD2 (5 bases). The CDR3 sequence is 13 residues long. Trimming removed 4 bases from V and 5 bases from J, with 9 bases in between. Germline-derived CDR1 and CDR2 are MNHEY and SVGAGI. The CDR3 region has the DNA TGTGCCAGCAGTTTATACGGGGACAATGAGCAGTTCTTC. Its protein is CASSLYGDNEQFF.

The rearrangement joins TRBV18 to TRBJ2-7; unclear D gene. V shed 4 bases and J shed 2 bases, with 18 bases lying between them. Germline V gene sequence: CDR1 KGHSH, CDR2 LQKENI. The CDR3 contains 16 residues. The DNA for the CDR3 is TGTGCCAGCTCACTTTACAGTGTCCGATCACCCTACGAGCAGTACTTC. It translates to CASSLYSVRSPYEQYF.

The V gene is TRBV7-2, the J gene TRBJ1-2, with no clear D. The length of the CDR3 is 13 residues. From germline, CDR1 is SGHTA and CDR2 FQGNSA. With 1 base removed from V and 5 bases from J, the gap between germline ends came to 8 bases. In nucleotides, the CDR3 is TGTGCCAGCAGCTTAGACCAGATTTATGGCTACACCTTC. Translating it yields CASSLDQIYGYTF.

This sequence joins TRBV29-1 and TRBJ2-3; 8 positions agree with TRBD2. The V and J ends lost 5 bases and 0 bases, in that order; junction bases with no gene match: 13. CDR1 SQVTM and CDR2 ANQGSEA come from the germline V gene. The CDR3 totals 17 residues. CDR3 nucleotides: TGCAGCGTTTCTTCTGGGTCGGCTAGCGGGAGCACAGATACGCAGTATTTT. Protein: CSVSSGSASGSTDTQYF.

The chain uses TRBV27 and TRBJ2-3, with D unclear. The germline V gene has CDR1 MNHEY and CDR2 SMNVEV (reference sequence). The CDR3 consists of 13 residues. V was pared by 5 bases and J by 7 bases, with 13 bases between. The DNA of the CDR3 is TGTGCCAGCAGTCCAGCCCGCGGTTATACGCAGTATTTT. It translates to CASSPARGYTQYF.

V gene TRBV19 combines with J gene TRBJ1-2; 8 bases fit TRBD1. V shed 9 bases, J shed 5 bases, and the junction held 11 bases outside the gene matches. CDR1 is LNHDA, CDR2 SQIVND, per germline (reference sequence). The CDR3 covers 14 residues. Written as DNA, the CDR3 is TGTGCCAGCGATCGACAGGGGACGGGGTATGGCTACACCTTC. Translated: CASDRQGTGYGYTF.

The chain couples TRBV19 to TRBJ1-1, with D hard to call. Per germline, CDR1 LNHDA and CDR2 SQIVND (reference sequence). V dropped 7 bases and J dropped 1 base, with 13 bases sitting between them. The CDR3 consists of 14 residues. In DNA, the CDR3 is TGTGCCAGTACCCTGAGACACGGGAACACTGAAGCTTTCTTT. Its translation: CASTLRHGNTEAFF. Looking up the rest from reference TRBV19 and TRBJ1-1 gives the full variable domain: DGGITQSPKYLFRKEGQNVTLSCEQNLNHDAMYWYRQDPGQGLRLIYYSQIVNDFQKGDIAEGYSVSREKKESFPLTVTSAQKNPTAFYLCASTLRHGNTEAFFGQGTRLTVV.

V is TRBV29-1 and J is TRBJ2-3; no reliable D call. Per germline, CDR1 SQVTM and CDR2 ANQGSEA. The CDR3 has 12 residues. Deletions cut 8 bases from V and 0 bases from J, with 9 bases between. This CDR3 reads CSTTASTDTQYF. CDR3 nucleotides: TGCAGCACAACCGCTAGCACAGATACGCAGTATTTT.

This clone was picked up one time. The rearrangement joins TRBV2 to TRBJ2-1, with 16 bases matching TRBD2. V lost 6 bases, J lost 6 bases, and 8 bases stayed unmatched. The length of the CDR3 is 17 residues. Germline V gene lookup returns CDR1 SNHLY and CDR2 FYNNEI. The DNA for the CDR3 is TGTGCCAGCAGGGGACTAGCGGGAGGGTCAGGCCTCAATGAGCAGTTCTTC. It yields the protein CASRGLAGGSGLNEQFF.

This chain joins TRBV10-2 and TRBJ2-3; 7 bases align to TRBD2. Looked up from germline, CDR1 is WSHSY and CDR2 is SAAADI. V trimming: 4 bases; J trimming: 4 bases; junction bases outside the gene matches: 2. The CDR3 is made up of 13 amino acids. CDR3 coding DNA: TGCGCCAGCAGTGTGGGAGGGTCAGATACGCAGTATTTT. Its protein product is CASSVGGSDTQYF.

This rearrangement joins TRBV29-1 to TRBJ2-7; 11 bases are shared with TRBD2. The germline V gene has CDR1 SQVTM and CDR2 ANQGSEA. The CDR3 sequence is 15 residues long. J was trimmed by 0 bases and V by 7 bases; bases with no gene match: 8. The CDR3 loop reads CSGLGTSGSSYEQYF. CDR3 in DNA: TGCAGCGGGTTAGGAACTAGCGGGAGCTCCTACGAGCAGTACTTC.

V and J are TRBV6-1 and TRBJ1-2, with 9 bases aligning to TRBD1. The CDR3 consists of 14 residues. Trimming took 6 bases from V and 4 from J; bases not matched to a gene: 6. From germline, CDR1 is MNHNS and CDR2 SASEGT. CDR3 coding DNA: TGTGCCAGCAGCCTCCGGGACAGGGCCTATGGCTACACCTTC. Translating it yields CASSLRDRAYGYTF.